This note documents a single TCR beta chain sequence. Its antigen is still unknown. The sample originates from a study of cytomegalovirus exposure and HLA in healthy donors. Per germline, CDR1 MGHRA and CDR2 YSYEKL. There are 16 residues in the CDR3. The V end lost 2 bases, the J end lost 2 bases, and 13 bases lay between the germline ends. Amplification used 60 Vbeta primers and 13 Jbeta primers. Per the original methods: Unique TCR beta chains numbered approximately 80 million in a later analysis, with roughly 10 million shared. Data came from immunoSEQ multiplex PCR; TCRdb stores just in-frame clones and leaves some out. That table furnishes V, J and clone size, whereas the DNA furnished D and trimming. The sample includes under 200,000 clones, 73% of them seen just once. Study-wide results and limits: Follow-up analysis later connected one missense variant in DCLRE1C with trimming of TCR beta V- and J-genes. Sequencing had likely introduced a cluster of highly shared sequence variants as an artifact.

The source of this sequence is a woman aged 30 to 39 in good health and CMV-seronegative. Sequenced: PBMCs. The chain carries TRBV4-1 and TRBJ1-3; D gene unclear. CDR3 nucleotides: TGCGCCAGCAGCCAATTCGCCGGGGTACCTGGAAACACCATATATTTT. Translated: CASSQFAGVPGNTIYF.